Sequencing of this TCR beta chain was carried out in a study of T cells in Graves' hyperthyroidism and ophthalmopathy. Broader study findings: Progression to ophthalmopathy was predicted a median of about 6.6 months early.

Germline CDR1 and CDR2: LGHNA and YNFKEQ. The CDR3 extends over 15 amino acids. With 4 bases clipped from V and 4 bases from J, the junction kept 8 bases outside the gene matches. Diagnosis of hyperthyroidism was new in patients aged 18 to 65, and its duration was under 2 months. As for this clonotype: Its antigen is currently unknown.

RNA transcripts yielded amplified TCR beta CDR3 regions. Primed by the HTBI set, a first-round RT-PCR was run on the TCR CDR3. TCRdb recomputed calls from the multiplex PCR reads with MiXCR, one row per CDR3 protein. The sample contains around 280,000 distinct CDR3 sequences, 12% to 15% of which appear only once. The sample comprised blood. This chain joins TRBV4-2 and TRBJ1-2; 8 positions agree with TRBD1. This TCR was sampled from a woman in her thirties or forties with Graves' hyperthyroidism. The CDR3 nucleotides read TGTGCCAGCAGCCTCGAGCAGGGGGCGAGCTATGGCTACACCTTC. Amino acid sequence: CASSLEQGASYGYTF.